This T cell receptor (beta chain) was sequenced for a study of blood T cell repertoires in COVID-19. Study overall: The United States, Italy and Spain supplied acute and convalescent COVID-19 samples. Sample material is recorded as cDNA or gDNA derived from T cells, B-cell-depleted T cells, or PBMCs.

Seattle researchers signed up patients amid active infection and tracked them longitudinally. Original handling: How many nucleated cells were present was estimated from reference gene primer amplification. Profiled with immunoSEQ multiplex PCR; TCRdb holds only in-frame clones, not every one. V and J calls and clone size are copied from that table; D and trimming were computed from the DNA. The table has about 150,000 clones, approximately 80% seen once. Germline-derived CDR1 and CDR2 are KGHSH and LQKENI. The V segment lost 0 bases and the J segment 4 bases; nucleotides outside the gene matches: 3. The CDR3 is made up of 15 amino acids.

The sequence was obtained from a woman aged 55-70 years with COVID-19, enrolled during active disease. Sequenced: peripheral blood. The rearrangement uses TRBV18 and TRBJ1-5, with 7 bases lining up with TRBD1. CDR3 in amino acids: CASSPPGGANQPQHF. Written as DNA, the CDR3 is TGTGCCAGCTCACCACCAGGGGGCGCGAATCAGCCCCAGCATTTT. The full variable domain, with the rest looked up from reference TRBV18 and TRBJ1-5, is NAGVMQNPRHLVRRRGQEARLRCSPMKGHSHVYWYRQLPEEGLKFMVYLQKENIIDESGMPKERFSAEFPKEGPSILRIQQVVRGDSAAYFCASSPPGGANQPQHFGDGTRLSIL.